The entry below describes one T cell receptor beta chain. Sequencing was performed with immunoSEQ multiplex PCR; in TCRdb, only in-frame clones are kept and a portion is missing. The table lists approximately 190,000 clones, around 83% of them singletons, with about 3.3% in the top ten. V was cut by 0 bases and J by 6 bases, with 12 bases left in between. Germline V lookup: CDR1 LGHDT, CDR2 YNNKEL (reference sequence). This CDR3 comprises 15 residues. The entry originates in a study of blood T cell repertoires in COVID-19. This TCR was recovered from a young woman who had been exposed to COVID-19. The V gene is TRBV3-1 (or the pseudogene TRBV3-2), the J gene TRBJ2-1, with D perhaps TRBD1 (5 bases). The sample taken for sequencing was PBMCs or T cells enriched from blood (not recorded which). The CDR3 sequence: CASSQDRGSPNEQFF. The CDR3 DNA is TGTGCCAGCAGCCAAGATAGGGGATCGCCCAATGAGCAGTTCTTC.